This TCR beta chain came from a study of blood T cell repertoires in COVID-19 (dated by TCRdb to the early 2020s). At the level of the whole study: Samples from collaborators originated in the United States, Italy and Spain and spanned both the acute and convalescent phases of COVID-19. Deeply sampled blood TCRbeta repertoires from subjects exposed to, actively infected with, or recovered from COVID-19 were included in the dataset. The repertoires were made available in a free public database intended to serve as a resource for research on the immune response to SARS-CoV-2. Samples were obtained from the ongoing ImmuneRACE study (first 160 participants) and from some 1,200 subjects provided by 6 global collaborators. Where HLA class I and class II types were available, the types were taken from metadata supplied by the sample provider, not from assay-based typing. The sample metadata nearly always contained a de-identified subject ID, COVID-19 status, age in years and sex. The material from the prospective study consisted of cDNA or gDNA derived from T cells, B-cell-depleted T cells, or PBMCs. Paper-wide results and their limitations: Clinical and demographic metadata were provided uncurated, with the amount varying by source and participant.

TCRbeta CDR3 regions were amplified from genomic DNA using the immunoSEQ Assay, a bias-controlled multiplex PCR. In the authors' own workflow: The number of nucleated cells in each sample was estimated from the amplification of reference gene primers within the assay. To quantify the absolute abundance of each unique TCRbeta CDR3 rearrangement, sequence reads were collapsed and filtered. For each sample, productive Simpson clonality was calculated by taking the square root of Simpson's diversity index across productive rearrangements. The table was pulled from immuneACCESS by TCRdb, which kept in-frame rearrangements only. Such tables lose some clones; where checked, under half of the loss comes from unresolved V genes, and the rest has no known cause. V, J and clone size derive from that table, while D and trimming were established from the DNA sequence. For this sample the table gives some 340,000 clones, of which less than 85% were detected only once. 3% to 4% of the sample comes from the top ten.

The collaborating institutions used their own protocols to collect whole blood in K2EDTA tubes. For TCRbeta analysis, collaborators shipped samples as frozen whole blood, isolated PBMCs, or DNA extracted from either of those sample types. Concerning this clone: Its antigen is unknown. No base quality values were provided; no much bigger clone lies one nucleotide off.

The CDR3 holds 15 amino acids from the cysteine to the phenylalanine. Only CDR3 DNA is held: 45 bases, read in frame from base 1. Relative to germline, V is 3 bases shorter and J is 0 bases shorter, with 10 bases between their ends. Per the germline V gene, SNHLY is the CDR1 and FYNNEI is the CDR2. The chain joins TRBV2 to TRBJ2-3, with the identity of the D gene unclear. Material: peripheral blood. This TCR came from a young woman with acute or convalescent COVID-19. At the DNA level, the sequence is TGTGCCAGCAGTGATTTCAAGCGCAGCACAGATACGCAGTATTTT. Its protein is CASSDFKRSTDTQYF.